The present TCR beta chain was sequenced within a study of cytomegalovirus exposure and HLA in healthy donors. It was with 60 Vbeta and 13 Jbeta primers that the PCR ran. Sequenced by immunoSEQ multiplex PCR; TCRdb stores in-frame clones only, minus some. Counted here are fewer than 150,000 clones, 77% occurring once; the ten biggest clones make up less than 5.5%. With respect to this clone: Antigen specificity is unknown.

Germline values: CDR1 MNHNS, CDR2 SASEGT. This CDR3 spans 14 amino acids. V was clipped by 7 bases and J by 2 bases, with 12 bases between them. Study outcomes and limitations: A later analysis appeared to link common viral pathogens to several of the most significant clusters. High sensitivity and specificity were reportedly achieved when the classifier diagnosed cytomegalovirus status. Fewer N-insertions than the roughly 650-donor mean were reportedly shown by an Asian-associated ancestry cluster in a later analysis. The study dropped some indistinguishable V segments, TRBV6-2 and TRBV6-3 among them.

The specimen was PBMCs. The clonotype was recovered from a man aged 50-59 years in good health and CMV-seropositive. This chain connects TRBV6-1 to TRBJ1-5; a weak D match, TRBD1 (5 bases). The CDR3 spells CASTRGDGNQPQHF. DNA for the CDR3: TGTGCCAGCACCCGGGGGGATGGCAATCAGCCCCAGCATTTT.